This TCR beta chain emerged from a study of blood T cell repertoires in COVID-19. Overall study: Some COVID-19 samples were acute and others convalescent; all came from the United States, Italy and Spain.

V lost 1 base to trimming and J lost 3 bases; unmatched junction nucleotides: 5. This CDR3 is 14 amino acids long. Germline CDR1 and CDR2: GTSNPN and SVGIG (reference sequence). Authors' data handling: Counts of nucleated cells, estimated from reference gene primer amplification, were obtained. Method: immunoSEQ multiplex PCR; TCRdb's copy keeps in-frame clones and lacks some. That table supplies the V and J calls and clone size; D and trimming were determined from the DNA. The sample has 350,000 or so clones; around 87% are singletons. Sequences were obtained from peripheral blood. The rearrangement joins TRBV30 to TRBJ2-7, with TRBD1 matching over 8 bases. This receptor was taken from a woman younger than 45 with COVID-19, enrolled during active disease. The CDR3 is CAWSGRGRRYEQYF. The CDR3 DNA reads as TGTGCCTGGAGTGGCAGGGGGCGCCGCTACGAGCAGTACTTC.